What follows is one TCR beta chain and its context. Its antigen is not known. The entry originates in a study of vaccination and CD4 T cells after COVID-19. Across the whole study: Investigators stimulated cells with overlapping spike peptides drawn from SARS-CoV-2, HCoV-NL63, HCoV-OC43 and HCoV-229E.

The Oncomine TCR Beta short-read assay sequenced DNA from cultured CD4+ T cells. After culture, CD4+ T cells served as the source for genomic DNA extraction. TCRdb ran MiXCR on the PCR reads and lists one entry per CDR3 protein. The sample shows 10,000 to 15,000 distinct CDR3 sequences, approximately 74% of them seen only once. Study-wide results and caveats: Convalescent patients displayed spike mono-reactivity in 304 of 307 vaccine-specific clones.

Stated treatment: approximately nine-day PBMC culture with coronavirus spike peptide pools or control peptides (ViraFEST assay). The source of this sequence is a human donor who had recovered from COVID-19. The sequenced sample consisted of CD4+ T cells from blood, cultured in vitro.

The CDR3 loop is CASSYDRGYGNTIYF. Written as DNA, the CDR3 is TGTGCCAGCAGCTACGACAGGGGGTATGGAAACACCATATATTTT. This chain uses TRBV7-2 with TRBJ1-3; 9 bases map to TRBD1. Trimming cost V 4 bases and J 3 bases; bases outside gene matches: 4. The germline CDR1 and CDR2 sequences are SGHTA and FQGNSA. The CDR3 runs to 15 residues. Full variable domain (missing parts from reference TRBV7-2 and TRBJ1-3): GAGVSQSPSNKVTEKGKDVELRCDPISGHTALYWYRQSLGQGLEFLIYFQGNSAPDKSGLPSDRFSAERTGGSVSTLTIQRTQQEDSAVYLCASSYDRGYGNTIYFGEGSWLTVV.